The 7 T cell receptor beta chains in this list originate from one sample, sequenced in a study of regulatory T cells in long-lasting Graves disease. This sample's time point: persistent/refractory GD, antithyroid drugs over 5 years with positive TRAb. The TCR library was made from RNA that had been extracted from PBMCs in TRIzol. Arm-PCR of CDR3 regions and iRepertoire HTBI primers were used to build TCR beta libraries. TCRdb processed the multiplex PCR reads anew with MiXCR; each CDR3 protein has one entry. Among 300,000 to 350,000 distinct CDR3 sequences listed, 15% to 20% were seen once. The sequencing here drew on peripheral blood mononuclear cells (PBMCs), taken when the disease was refractory, from a patient treated with antithyroid drugs. The source of these receptors is a female donor with Graves disease.

In its sample, this clonotype was seen a few times. The gene calls are TRBV6-1 and TRBJ1-1, with 10 positions matching TRBD1. V shed 5 bases, J shed 2 bases, and the junction held 8 bases outside the gene matches. The CDR3 length is 16 residues. CDR1 MNHNS and CDR2 SASEGT come from the germline V gene. As DNA, the CDR3 is TGTGCCAGCAGTCCCGGGACAGGGGTCGTAAACACTGAAGCTTTCTTT. Translated, it gives CASSPGTGVVNTEAFF.

This clonotype occurred many times. This chain uses TRBV29-1 with TRBJ1-2; TRBD1 is a possible D gene (5 bases). CDR1 and CDR2 from the germline V gene are SQVTM and ANQGSEA. V lost 6 bases and J 6 bases, leaving 11 bases between the germline ends. The CDR3 has 11 residues. Here the CDR3 DNA reads TGCAGCGTGAGACAGATAGATGGCTACACCTTC. This encodes CSVRQIDGYTF.

This clonotype was detected many times. V gene TRBV27 combines with J gene TRBJ1-6; D not resolved. Germline lookup yields CDR1 MNHEY and CDR2 SMNVEV (reference sequence). This CDR3 is 17 amino acids long. V lost 2 bases, J lost 10 bases, and 21 bases lay in between. CDR3 sequence reads: CASSLEWVLGVGSPLHF. CDR3 sequence (DNA): TGTGCCAGCAGTTTAGAGTGGGTGTTAGGAGTGGGCTCACCCCTCCACTTT.

This clonotype was seen a few times. The chain has TRBV10-3 and TRBJ1-2; 10 bases line up with TRBD1. V dropped 0 bases and J dropped 8; count of bases not matched to a gene: 6. Germline values: CDR1 ENHRY, CDR2 SYGVKD. The CDR3 covers 15 residues. The CDR3 nucleotides are TGTGCCATCAGTGAGTCGAGAGACAGGGGGCGGGGCTACACCTTC. Translated: CAISESRDRGRGYTF.

This chain connects TRBV2 to TRBJ2-7; 7 nucleotides match TRBD2. The length of the CDR3 is 13 residues. V was pared by 5 bases and J by 4 bases, with 5 bases of the junction left unmatched. Germline-derived CDR1 and CDR2 are SNHLY and FYNNEI. The CDR3 region has the DNA TGTGCCAGCAGTCGGGAGGACTTTTACGAGCAGTACTTC. Its protein product is CASSREDFYEQYF.

The V and J genes are TRBV27 and TRBJ2-1; perhaps TRBD2 as D (6 bases). The V and J ends lost 4 bases and 2 bases respectively, with 24 bases between them. The germline CDR1 and CDR2 sequences are MNHEY and SMNVEV (reference sequence). CDR3 length: 19 amino acids. This CDR3 is CASSSPTFRGRRAYNEQFF. CDR3 DNA: TGTGCCAGCAGTTCCCCGACATTCCGAGGGAGGCGGGCCTACAATGAGCAGTTCTTC.

The chain links TRBV5-1 to TRBJ1-2; D gene ambiguous. Looked up from germline, CDR1 is SGHRS and CDR2 is YFSETQ. The CDR3 sequence is 13 residues long. V was clipped by 2 bases and J by 8 bases, with 13 bases between them. CDR3 sequence reads: CASSLDDIEGYTF. The CDR3, as DNA: TGCGCCAGCAGCTTAGACGACATAGAGGGCTACACCTTC.